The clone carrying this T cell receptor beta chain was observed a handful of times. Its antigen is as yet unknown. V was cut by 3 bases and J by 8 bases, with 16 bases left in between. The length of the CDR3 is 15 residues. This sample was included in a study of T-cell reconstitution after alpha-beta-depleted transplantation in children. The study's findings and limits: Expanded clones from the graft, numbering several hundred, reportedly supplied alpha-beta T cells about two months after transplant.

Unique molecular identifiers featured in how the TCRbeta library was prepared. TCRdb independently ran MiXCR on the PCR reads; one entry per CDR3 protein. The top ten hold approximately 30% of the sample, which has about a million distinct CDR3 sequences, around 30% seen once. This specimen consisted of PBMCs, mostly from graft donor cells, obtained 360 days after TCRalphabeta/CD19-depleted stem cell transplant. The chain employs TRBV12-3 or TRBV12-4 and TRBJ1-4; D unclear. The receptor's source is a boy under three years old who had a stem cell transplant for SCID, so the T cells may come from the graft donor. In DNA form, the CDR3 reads TGTGCCAGCAGTTTGGGCAGACTCCGAGAGGAAAAACTGTTTTTT. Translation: CASSLGRLREEKLFF.